This T cell receptor (beta chain) was identified during a study of cytomegalovirus exposure and HLA in healthy donors. Germline assignment: CDR1 SGHVS and CDR2 FQNEAQ. V lost 0 bases and J lost 3; bases outside the gene matches: 5. The CDR3 runs 15 residues. PCR was performed using 60 Vbeta and 13 Jbeta primers. The data were produced by immunoSEQ multiplex PCR, yet TCRdb's version contains in-frame clones alone and is incomplete. The sample shows approximately 110,000 clones, 15% of them seen only once. This clone was counted only a few times. The origin of this receptor is a woman under 30 in good health and CMV-seronegative. This chain connects TRBV7-8 to TRBJ2-7, with TRBD1 matching over 7 bases. The specimen was PBMCs. This CDR3 reads CASSLATGAIYEQYF. CDR3 DNA sequence: TGTGCCAGCAGCTTAGCCACAGGGGCTATCTACGAGCAGTACTTC.